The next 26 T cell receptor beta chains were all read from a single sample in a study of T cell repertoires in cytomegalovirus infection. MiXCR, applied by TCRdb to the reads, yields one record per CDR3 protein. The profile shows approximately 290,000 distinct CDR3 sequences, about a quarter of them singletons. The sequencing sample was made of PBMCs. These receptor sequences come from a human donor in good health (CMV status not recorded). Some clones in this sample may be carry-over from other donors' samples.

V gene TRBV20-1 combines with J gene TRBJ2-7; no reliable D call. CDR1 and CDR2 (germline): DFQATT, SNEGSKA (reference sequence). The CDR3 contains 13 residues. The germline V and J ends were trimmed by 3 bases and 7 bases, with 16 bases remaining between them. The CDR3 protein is CSARLTASQEQYF. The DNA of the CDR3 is TGCAGTGCTAGGTTGACGGCTTCGCAGGAGCAGTACTTC.

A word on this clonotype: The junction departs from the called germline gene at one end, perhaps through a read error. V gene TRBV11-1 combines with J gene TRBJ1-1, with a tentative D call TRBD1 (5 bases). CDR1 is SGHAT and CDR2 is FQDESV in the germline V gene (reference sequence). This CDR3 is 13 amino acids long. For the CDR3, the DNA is TGTGCCAGCAGCTTGGGACTGGACACTGAAGCTTCCTTT. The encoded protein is CASSLGLDTEASF.

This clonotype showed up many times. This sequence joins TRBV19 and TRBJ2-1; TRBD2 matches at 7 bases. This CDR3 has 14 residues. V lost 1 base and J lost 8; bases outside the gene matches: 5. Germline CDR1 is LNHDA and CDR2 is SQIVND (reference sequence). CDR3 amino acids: CASSIALATHEQFF. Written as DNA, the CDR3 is TGTGCCAGTAGTATAGCACTAGCGACCCATGAGCAGTTCTTC.

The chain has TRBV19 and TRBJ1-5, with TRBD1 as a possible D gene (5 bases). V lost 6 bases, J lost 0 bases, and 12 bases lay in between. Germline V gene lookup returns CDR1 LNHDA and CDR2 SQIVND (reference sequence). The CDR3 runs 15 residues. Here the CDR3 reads CASRRDGYSNQPQHF. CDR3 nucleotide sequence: TGTGCCAGTAGGAGGGACGGGTATAGCAATCAGCCCCAGCATTTT.

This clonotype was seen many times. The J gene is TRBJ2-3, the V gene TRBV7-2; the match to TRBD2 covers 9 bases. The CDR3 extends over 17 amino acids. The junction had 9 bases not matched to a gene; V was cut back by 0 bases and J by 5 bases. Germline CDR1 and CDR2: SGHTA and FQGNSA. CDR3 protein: CASSLALGGRAQDTQYF. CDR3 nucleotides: TGTGCCAGCAGCTTAGCGCTGGGCGGGAGGGCCCAAGATACGCAGTATTTT. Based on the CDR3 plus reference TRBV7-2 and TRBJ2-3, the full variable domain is GAGVSQSPSNKVTEKGKDVELRCDPISGHTALYWYRQSLGQGLEFLIYFQGNSAPDKSGLPSDRFSAERTGGSVSTLTIQRTQQEDSAVYLCASSLALGGRAQDTQYFGPGTRLTVL.

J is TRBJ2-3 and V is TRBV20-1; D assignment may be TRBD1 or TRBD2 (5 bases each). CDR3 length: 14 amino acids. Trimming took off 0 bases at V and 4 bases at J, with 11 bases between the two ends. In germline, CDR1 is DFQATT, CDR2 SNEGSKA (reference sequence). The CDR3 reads CSARDRTGPDTQYF. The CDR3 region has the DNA TGCAGTGCTAGAGATCGTACGGGGCCAGATACGCAGTATTTT.

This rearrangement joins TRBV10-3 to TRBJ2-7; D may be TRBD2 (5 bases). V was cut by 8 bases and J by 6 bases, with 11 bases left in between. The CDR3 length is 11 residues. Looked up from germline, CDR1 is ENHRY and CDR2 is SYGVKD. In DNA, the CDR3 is TGTGCCATCGGAGAGCGGTCCGAGCAGTACTTC. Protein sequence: CAIGERSEQYF.

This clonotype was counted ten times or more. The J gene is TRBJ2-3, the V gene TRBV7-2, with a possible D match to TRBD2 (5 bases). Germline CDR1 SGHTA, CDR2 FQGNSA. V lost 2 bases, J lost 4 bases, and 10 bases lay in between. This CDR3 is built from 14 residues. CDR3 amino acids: CASSLLGSPDTQYF. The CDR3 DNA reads TGTGCCAGCAGCTTATTGGGGAGTCCAGATACGCAGTATTTT.

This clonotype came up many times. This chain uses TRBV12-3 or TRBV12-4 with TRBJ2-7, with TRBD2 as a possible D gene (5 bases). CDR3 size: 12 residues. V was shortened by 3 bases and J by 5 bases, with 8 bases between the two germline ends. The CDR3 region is CASSLNGNEQYF. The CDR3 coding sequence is TGTGCCAGCAGTTTGAACGGGAACGAGCAGTACTTC.

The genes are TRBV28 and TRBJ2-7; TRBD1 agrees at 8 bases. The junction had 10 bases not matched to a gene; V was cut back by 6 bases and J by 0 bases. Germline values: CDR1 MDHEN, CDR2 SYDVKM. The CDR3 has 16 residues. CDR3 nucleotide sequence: TGTGCCAGCAGACCATTCACAGGGGGAACCTCCTACGAGCAGTACTTC. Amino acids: CASRPFTGGTSYEQYF.

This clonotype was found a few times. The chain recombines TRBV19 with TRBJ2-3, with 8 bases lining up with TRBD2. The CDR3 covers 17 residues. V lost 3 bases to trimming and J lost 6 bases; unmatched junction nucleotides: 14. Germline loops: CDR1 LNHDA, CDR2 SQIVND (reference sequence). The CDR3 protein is CASSMGTSGRRLDTQYF. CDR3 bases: TGTGCCAGTAGTATGGGTACGAGCGGGAGAAGATTGGATACGCAGTATTTT.

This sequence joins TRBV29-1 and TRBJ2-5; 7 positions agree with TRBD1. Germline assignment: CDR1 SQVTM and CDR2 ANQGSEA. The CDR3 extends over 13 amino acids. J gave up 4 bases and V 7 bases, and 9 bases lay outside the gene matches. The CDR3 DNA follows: TGCAGCGCCGGGACAGCCACCGGAGAGACCCAGTACTTC. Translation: CSAGTATGETQYF.

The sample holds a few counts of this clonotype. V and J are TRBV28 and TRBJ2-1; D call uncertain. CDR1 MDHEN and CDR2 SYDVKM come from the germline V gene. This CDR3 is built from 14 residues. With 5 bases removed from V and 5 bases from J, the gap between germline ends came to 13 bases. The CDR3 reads CASSPLRRDNEQFF. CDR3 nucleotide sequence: TGTGCCAGCAGTCCCCTTAGAAGAGACAATGAGCAGTTCTTC.

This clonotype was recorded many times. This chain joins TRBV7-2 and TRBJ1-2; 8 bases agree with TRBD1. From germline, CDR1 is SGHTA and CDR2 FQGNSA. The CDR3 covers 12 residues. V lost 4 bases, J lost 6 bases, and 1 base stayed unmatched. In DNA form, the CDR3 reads TGTGCCAGCAGCTCGACAGGGGATGGCTACACCTTC. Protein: CASSSTGDGYTF.

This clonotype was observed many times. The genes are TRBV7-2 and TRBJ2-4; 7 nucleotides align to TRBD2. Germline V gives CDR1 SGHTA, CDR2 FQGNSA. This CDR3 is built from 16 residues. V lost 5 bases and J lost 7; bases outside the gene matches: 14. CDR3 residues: CASSPSGMGRGNIQYF. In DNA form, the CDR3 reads TGTGCCAGCAGCCCTAGCGGCATGGGACGAGGGAACATTCAGTACTTC.

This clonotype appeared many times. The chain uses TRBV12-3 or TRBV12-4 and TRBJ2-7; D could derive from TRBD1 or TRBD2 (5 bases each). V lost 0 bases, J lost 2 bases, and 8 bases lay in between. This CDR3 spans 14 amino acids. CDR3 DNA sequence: TGTGCCAGCAGTTTAGCGGGGGTCCCCTACGAGCAGTACTTC. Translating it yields CASSLAGVPYEQYF.

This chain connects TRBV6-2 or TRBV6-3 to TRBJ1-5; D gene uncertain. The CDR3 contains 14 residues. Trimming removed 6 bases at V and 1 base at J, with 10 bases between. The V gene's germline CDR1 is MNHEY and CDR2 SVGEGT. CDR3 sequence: CASSPVSSNQPQHF. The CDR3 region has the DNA TGTGCCAGCAGCCCCGTTTCCAGCAATCAGCCCCAGCATTTT.

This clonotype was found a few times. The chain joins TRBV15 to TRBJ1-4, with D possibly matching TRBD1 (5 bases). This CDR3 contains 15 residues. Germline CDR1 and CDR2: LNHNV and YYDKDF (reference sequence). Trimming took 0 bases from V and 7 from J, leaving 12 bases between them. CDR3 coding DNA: TGTGCCACCAGCAGAGAGCAGGGACTGGGTGAAAAACTGTTTTTT. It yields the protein CATSREQGLGEKLFF. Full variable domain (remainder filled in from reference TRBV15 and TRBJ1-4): DAMVIQNPRYQVTQFGKPVTLSCSQTLNHNVMYWYQQKSSQAPKLLFHYYDKDFNNEADTPDNFQSRRPNTSFCFLDIRSPGLGDTAMYLCATSREQGLGEKLFFGSGTQLSVL.

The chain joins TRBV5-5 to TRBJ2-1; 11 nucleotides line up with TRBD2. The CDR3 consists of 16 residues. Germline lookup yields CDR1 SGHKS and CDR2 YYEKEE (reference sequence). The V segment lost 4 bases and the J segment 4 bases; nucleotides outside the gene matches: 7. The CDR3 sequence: CASSPGLAAAYNEQFF. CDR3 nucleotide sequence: TGTGCCAGCAGCCCGGGACTAGCGGCCGCTTACAATGAGCAGTTCTTC.

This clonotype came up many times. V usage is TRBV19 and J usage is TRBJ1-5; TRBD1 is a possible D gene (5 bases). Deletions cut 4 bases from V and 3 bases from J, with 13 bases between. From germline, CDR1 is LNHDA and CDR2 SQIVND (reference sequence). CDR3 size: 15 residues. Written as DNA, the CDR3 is TGTGCCAGTAGTAAAGGAAACAGGAACAATCAGCCCCAGCATTTT. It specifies CASSKGNRNNQPQHF.

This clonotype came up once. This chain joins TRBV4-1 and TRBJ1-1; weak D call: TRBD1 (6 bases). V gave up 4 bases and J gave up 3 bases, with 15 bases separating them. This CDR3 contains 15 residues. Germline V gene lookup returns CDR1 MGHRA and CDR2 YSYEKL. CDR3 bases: TGCGCCAGCAGCCGAGCTACAGGGTCCTACACTGAAGCTTTCTTT. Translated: CASSRATGSYTEAFF.

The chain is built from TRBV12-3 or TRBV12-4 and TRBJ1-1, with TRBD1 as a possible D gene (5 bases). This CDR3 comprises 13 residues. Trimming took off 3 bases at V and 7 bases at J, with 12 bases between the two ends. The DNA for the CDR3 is TGTGCCAGCAGTTTCCGCACCGGGGGTGAAGCTTTCTTT. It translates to CASSFRTGGEAFF.

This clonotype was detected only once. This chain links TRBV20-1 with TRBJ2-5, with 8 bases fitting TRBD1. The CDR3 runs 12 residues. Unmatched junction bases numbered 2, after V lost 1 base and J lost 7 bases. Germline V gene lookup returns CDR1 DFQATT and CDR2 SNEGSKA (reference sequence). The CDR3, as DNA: TGCAGTGCTAGAGGACAGGGGATGACCCAGTACTTC. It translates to CSARGQGMTQYF.

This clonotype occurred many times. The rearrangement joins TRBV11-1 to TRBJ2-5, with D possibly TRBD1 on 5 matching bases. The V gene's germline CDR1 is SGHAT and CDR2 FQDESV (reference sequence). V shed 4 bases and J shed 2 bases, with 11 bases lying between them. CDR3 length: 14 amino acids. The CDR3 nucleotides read TGTGCCAGCAGCTCCAGGGAAGGTCAAGAGACCCAGTACTTC. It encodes CASSSREGQETQYF.

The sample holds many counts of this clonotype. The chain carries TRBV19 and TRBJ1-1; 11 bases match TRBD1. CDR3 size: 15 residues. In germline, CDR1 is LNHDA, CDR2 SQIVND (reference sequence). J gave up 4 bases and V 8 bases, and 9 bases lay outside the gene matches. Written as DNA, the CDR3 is TGTGCCAGTCGGACAGGGGGCTTCGGGTTCACTGAAGCTTTCTTT. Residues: CASRTGGFGFTEAFF.

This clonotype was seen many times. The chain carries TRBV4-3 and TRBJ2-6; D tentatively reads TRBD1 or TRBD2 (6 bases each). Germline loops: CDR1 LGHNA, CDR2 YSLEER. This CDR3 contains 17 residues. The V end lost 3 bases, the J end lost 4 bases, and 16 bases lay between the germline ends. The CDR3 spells CASSQGGWERGANVLTF. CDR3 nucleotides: TGCGCCAGCAGCCAGGGGGGCTGGGAGCGCGGGGCCAACGTCCTGACTTTC.